This TCR beta chain stems from a study of T cells in Graves' hyperthyroidism and ophthalmopathy. Study findings and constraints: Among thyroid clonotypes expanded above 0.001, most also appeared in blood. Model-based prediction identified ophthalmopathy a median roughly six months prior to its onset.

With respect to this clonotype: Its antigen is as yet unknown.

Patients showing uncontrolled infection, other autoimmune disease, pregnancy or lactation were ineligible. The PBMCs were taken from 10 ml of fresh peripheral blood. Authors of the study amplified TCR beta CDR3 regions from RNA transcripts. Initially, a first-round RT-PCR of the TCR CDR3 employed the HTBI primer set. TCRdb ran MiXCR on the multiplex PCR reads and lists one entry per CDR3 protein. The sample has 700,000 or so distinct CDR3 sequences, roughly 15% seen once; the top ten hold 8.4%. V lost 4 bases to trimming and J lost 2 bases; unmatched junction nucleotides: 9. The CDR3 runs to 16 residues. Germline loops: CDR1 SEHNR, CDR2 FQNEAQ (reference sequence).

The chain carries TRBV7-9 and TRBJ2-3, with TRBD2 matching 7 bases. Material: blood. The clonotype was recovered from a man aged 18-30 years with Graves' hyperthyroidism. The CDR3 region is CASSYGLVGHTDTQYF. Here the CDR3 DNA reads TGTGCCAGCAGCTACGGACTAGTGGGGCACACAGATACGCAGTATTTT.